This TCR beta chain was sequenced for a study of blood T cell repertoires in COVID-19. Study context: Italy, Spain and the United States were the sources of the convalescent and acute COVID-19 samples. The cDNA or gDNA used as material had been derived from T cells, B-cell-depleted T cells, or PBMCs.

Germline V lookup: CDR1 SGHNT, CDR2 YENEEA. V lost 1 base and J lost 5; bases outside the gene matches: 4. The CDR3 has 16 residues. Original methodology: The assay estimated nucleated cells by amplifying reference gene primers. Assay: immunoSEQ multiplex PCR; the TCRdb copy retains only in-frame clones and omits some. V, J and clone size are taken as reported in that table, and D and trimming were inferred from the DNA itself. The table records about 100,000 clones, about 90% of them present only once. Sequencing input: peripheral blood. This rearrangement joins TRBV11-3 to TRBJ2-2, with 10 bases matching TRBD2. The sequence was obtained from a middle-aged man with acute or convalescent COVID-19. The CDR3 DNA sequence: TGTGCCAGCAGCTTAGGAGCTAGCGGGGGTACCGGGGAGCTGTTTTTT. Its protein product is CASSLGASGGTGELFF. Variable domain in full (rest from reference TRBV11-3 and TRBJ2-2): EAGVVQSPRYKIIEKKQPVAFWCNPISGHNTLYWYLQNLGQGPELLIRYENEEAVDDSQLPKDRFSAERLKGVDSTLKIQPAELGDSAVYLCASSLGASGGTGELFFGEGSRLTVL.